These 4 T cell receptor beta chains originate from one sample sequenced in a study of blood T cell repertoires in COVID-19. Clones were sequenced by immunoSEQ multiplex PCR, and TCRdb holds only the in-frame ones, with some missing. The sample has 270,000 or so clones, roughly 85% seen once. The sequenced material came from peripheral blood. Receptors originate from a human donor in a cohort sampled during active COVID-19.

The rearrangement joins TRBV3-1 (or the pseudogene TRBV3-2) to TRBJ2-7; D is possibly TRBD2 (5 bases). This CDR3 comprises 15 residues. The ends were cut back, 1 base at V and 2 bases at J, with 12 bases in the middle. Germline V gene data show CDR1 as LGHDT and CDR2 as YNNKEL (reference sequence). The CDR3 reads CASSQVLSAPYEQYF. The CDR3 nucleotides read TGTGCCAGCAGCCAAGTTCTTAGCGCGCCCTACGAGCAGTACTTC.

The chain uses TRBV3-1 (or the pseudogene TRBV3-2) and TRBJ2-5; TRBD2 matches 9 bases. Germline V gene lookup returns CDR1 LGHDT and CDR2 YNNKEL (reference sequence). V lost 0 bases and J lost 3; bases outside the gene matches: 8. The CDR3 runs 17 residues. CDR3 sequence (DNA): TGTGCCAGCAGCCAAGATGGGGGCGGGAGGGCCAAAGAGACCCAGTACTTC. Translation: CASSQDGGGRAKETQYF.

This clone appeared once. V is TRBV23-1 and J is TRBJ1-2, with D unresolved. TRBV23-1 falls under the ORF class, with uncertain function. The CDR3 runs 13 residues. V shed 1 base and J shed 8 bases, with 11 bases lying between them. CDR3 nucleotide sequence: TGCGCCAGCAGTCAATGGCCCTTCTCCGGCTACACCTTC. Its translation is CASSQWPFSGYTF.

DNA of the CDR3: TGTGCCAGCGCGCGCGGTTCAGATACGCAGTATTTT. Its protein is CASARGSDTQYF. The chain links TRBV6-5 to TRBJ2-3, with unresolved D. V dropped 8 bases and J dropped 4 bases, with 10 bases sitting between them. Germline V lookup: CDR1 MNHEY, CDR2 SVGAGI. CDR3 length: 12 amino acids.